This record looks at one T cell receptor (beta chain) sequence and its context. Its antigen is still unknown. Blood volume per time point ranged from about 40 to 110 mL. This entry is derived from a study of follicular helper T cells after annual influenza vaccination. CDR3 length equals 14 residues. The ends were cut back, 7 bases at V and 2 bases at J, with 14 bases in the middle. CDR1 is SGHVS, CDR2 FQNEAQ, per germline. Notes on the study in general: ICOS+CD38+ cTfh clonality tracked population frequency, and its change tracked circulating plasmablast change.

The method was immunoSEQ multiplex PCR; TCRdb's version includes in-frame clones alone and lacks a portion of them. Counted here are approximately 11,000 clones, more than 60% occurring once; the ten biggest clones make up 0.87%. The chain employs TRBV7-8 and TRBJ1-2; D is possibly TRBD1 (6 bases). This TCR came from an adult who received the influenza vaccine. The sample consisted of CXCR5- memory CD4+ T cells sorted from blood, taken 6 weeks after influenza vaccination. The DNA of the CDR3 is TGTGCCAGCACCCGGGACACGAGAAACTATGGCTACACCTTC. Its protein is CASTRDTRNYGYTF.